These T cell receptor beta chains were read from a single sample in a study of memory CD4+ T cells and cytomegalovirus serostatus. Produced via immunoSEQ multiplex PCR; TCRdb's table is partial and in-frame only. The sample contains some 52,000 clones, more than 70% of which appear only once. Sequenced sample: memory CD4+ T cells from blood. The receptor source for this set is an adult in good health and CMV-seropositive. CDR3s leave out the opening cysteine and the closing phenylalanine or tryptophan. Fields, in order: clone size, V gene, J gene, CDR3 protein. Rows give clone size only sometimes, using once, few, many, or a class for an expanded clone.

>.|TRBV2|TRBJ2-3
ASGQTTDTQY
>once|TRBV5-1|TRBJ2-7
ARKLRRGDEQY
>.|TRBV12-5|TRBJ1-3
ASGQESWGNTIY
>.|TRBV7-3|TRBJ2-5
ASSRELGPSGQY
>.|TRBV7-3|TRBJ2-1
ASSLGWGGNEQF
>.|TRBV21-1|TRBJ2-2
ASSPSPGTRNTGELF
>.|TRBV7-9|TRBJ2-4
ASEFQNIQY
>.|TRBV21-1|TRBJ1-1
ASMGRINTEAF
>.|TRBV20-1|TRBJ1-1
SLQQFTEAF
>.|TRBV6-1|TRBJ2-2
ASSEVGTGELF
>.|TRBV5-1|TRBJ2-6
ASSLQGLAGANVLT
>.|TRBV18|TRBJ2-6
ASSQDRSGANVLT
>.|TRBV27|TRBJ2-2
ASSLVRDPGGTGELF
>.|TRBV19|TRBJ1-1
ASSFRGNTEAF
>.|TRBV2|.
ASTPDRGYEQY
>.|TRBV7-3|TRBJ2-1
ASSFDSGASSYNEQF
>few|TRBV30|TRBJ1-1
AWSEGGNTEAF
>once|TRBV9|TRBJ2-5
ASSIASDGGLGTQY
>.|TRBV9|TRBJ1-2
ASSGQVTNGYT
>.|TRBV19|TRBJ2-2
ASRGSGRNTGELF
>.|TRBV7-9|TRBJ1-2
ASSLGLGTNYGYT
>once|TRBV7-3|TRBJ1-1
ASSLTPNTEAF
>.|TRBV5-4|TRBJ2-6
ASSPGGGYASGANVLT
>.|TRBV7-3|TRBJ2-5
ASSRDHQETQY
>.|TRBV5-1|TRBJ2-7
ASSSLFLAGESYEQY
>.|TRBV15|TRBJ2-4
ATSREMAGGQLLAKNIQY
>.|TRBV28|TRBJ1-4
AAGRGTGTLLF
>.|TRBV5-6|TRBJ1-1
ASSSRQGATTEAF
>few|TRBV4-1|TRBJ1-1
ASSQKTGSLMNTEAF
>.|TRBV7-9|TRBJ2-7
ASGGRSYEQY
>.|TRBV15|TRBJ2-5
ATSREGPETQY
>.|TRBV27|TRBJ2-7
ASRDTGLAYEQY
>few|TRBV11-2|TRBJ2-2
ASSFRGGTGELF
>.|TRBV5-1|TRBJ1-1
ASSPDGNTEAF
>once|TRBV30|TRBJ1-3
AWSRTGSGNTIY
>.|TRBV6-1|TRBJ2-1
ASSERQSSYNEQF
>once|TRBV7-8|TRBJ1-1
ASSLAEISEAF
>once|TRBV28|TRBJ1-3
ASSVRGSGNTIY
>.|TRBV6-4|TRBJ2-3
ASSERVAGLDTQY
>.|TRBV9|TRBJ2-3
ASSVGPVAPTRTDTQY
>.|TRBV7-7|TRBJ2-1
ASSRDRGYNEQF
>.|TRBV12-5|TRBJ1-1
ASGFGQGMAF
>.|TRBV11-2|TRBJ1-2
ASSLGDGAYGYT
>few|TRBV5-1|TRBJ2-7
ASRGTSASYEQY
>.|TRBV5-1|TRBJ2-7
ASSISLSYEQY
>.|TRBV18|TRBJ2-7
ASSPSPGSLYEQY
>.|TRBV7-7|TRBJ2-1
ASSPSGGREQF